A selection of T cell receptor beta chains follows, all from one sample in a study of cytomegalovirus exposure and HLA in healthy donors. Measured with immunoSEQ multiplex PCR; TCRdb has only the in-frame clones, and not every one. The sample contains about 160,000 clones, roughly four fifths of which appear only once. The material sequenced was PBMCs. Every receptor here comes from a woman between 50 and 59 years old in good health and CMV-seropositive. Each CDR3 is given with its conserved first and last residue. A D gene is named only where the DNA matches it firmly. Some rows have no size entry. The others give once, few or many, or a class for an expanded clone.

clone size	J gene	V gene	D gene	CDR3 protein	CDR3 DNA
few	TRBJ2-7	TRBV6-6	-	CASRAGVEQYF	TGTGCCAGCAGAGCAGGGGTTGAGCAGTACTTC
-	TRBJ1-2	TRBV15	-	CATSRDNRAGYGYTF	TGTGCCACCAGCAGAGATAACAGGGCGGGCTATGGCTACACCTTC
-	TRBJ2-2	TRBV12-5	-	CASGFSLWQGSNMNTGELFF	TGTGCTAGTGGCTTTAGTTTGTGGCAGGGGTCTAACATGAACACCGGGGAGCTGTTTTTT
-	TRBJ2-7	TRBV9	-	CASSVGQGLSYEQYF	TGTGCCAGCAGCGTAGGTCAGGGTCTATCCTACGAGCAGTACTTC
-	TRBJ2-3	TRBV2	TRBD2	CASRGTSGGVGNTQYF	TGTGCCAGCAGAGGGACTAGCGGGGGGGTGGGGAATACGCAGTATTTT
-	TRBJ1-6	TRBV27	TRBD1	CATTGQGASPLHF	TGTGCCACCACGGGACAGGGTGCTTCACCCCTCCACTTT
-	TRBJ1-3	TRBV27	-	CASSPQSRGNTIYF	TGTGCCAGCAGCCCCCAGTCCAGGGGAAACACCATATATTTT
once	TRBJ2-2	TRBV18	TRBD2	CASSPPLSGFNTGELFF	TGTGCCAGCTCACCACCCCTTAGCGGGTTTAACACCGGGGAGCTGTTTTTT
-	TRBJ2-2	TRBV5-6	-	CASSFRHPSRGELFF	TGTGCCAGCAGTTTCCGACATCCCTCAAGGGGGGAGCTGTTTTTT
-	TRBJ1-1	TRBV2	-	CASSVTQAPEAFF	TGTGCCAGCAGTGTCACTCAGGCTCCCGAAGCTTTCTTT
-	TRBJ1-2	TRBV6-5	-	CASSYSEGHGYTF	TGTGCCAGCAGTTACTCGGAGGGCCATGGCTACACCTTC
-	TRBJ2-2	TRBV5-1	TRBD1	CASSLGTANTGELFF	TGCGCCAGCAGCCTTGGGACAGCGAACACCGGGGAGCTGTTTTTT
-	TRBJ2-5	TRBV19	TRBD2	CASSRGGNFEETQYF	TGTGCCAGTAGTAGGGGGGGGAACTTCGAAGAGACCCAGTACTTC
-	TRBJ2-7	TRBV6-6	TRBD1	CASSYGTADWEQYF	TGTGCCAGCAGTTATGGGACAGCCGACTGGGAGCAGTACTTC
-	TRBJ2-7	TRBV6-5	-	CASSFDGSSYEQYF	TGTGCCAGCAGTTTTGACGGGAGCTCCTACGAGCAGTACTTC
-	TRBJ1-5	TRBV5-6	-	CASSFFGGTQNQPQHF	TGTGCCAGCAGCTTTTTCGGAGGGACCCAGAATCAGCCCCAGCATTTT